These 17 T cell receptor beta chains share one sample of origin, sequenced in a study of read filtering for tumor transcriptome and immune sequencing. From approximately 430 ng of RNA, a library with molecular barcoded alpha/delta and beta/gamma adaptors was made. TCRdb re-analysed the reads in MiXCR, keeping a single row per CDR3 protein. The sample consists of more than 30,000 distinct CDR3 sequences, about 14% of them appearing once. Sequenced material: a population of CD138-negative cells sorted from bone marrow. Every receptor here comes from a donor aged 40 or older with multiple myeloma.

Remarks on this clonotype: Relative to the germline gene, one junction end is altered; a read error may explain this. The CDR3 loop reads CASSWTSGVGNEQFF. CDR3 in DNA: TGCGCCAGTAGCTGGACTAGCGGGGTGGGCAATGAGCAGTTCTTC. The rearrangement uses TRBV19 and TRBJ2-1, with TRBD2 matching 12 bases. In germline, CDR1 is LNHDA, CDR2 SQIVND (reference sequence). The CDR3 runs 15 residues.

The CDR3: CASTSGTGGEPQHF. The CDR3 bases are TGTGCCAGCACCTCGGGGACGGGAGGAGAGCCCCAGCATTTT. This rearrangement joins TRBV28 to TRBJ1-5; possibly TRBD1 for D (5 bases). V was trimmed by 7 bases and J by 8 bases, leaving 18 bases between them. This CDR3 contains 14 residues. In germline, CDR1 is MDHEN, CDR2 SYDVKM.

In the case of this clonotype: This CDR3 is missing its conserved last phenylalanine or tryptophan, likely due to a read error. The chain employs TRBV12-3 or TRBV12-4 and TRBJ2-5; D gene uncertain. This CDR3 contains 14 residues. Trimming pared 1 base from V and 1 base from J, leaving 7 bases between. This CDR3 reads CASSLVPIQETQYS. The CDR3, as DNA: TGTGCCAGCAGTTTAGTACCGATCCAAGAGACCCAGTACTCC.

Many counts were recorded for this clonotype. The CDR3 DNA follows: TGCAGCGTTGAAGGCAGTCTAGCGGGGGTGGGCTACAATGAGCAGTTCTTC. Protein product: CSVEGSLAGVGYNEQFF. The J gene is TRBJ2-1, the V gene TRBV29-1; 10 bases fit TRBD2. V was pared by 1 base and J by 3 bases, with 9 bases of the junction left unmatched. The CDR3 extends over 17 amino acids. Germline V CDR1 and CDR2: SQVTM, ANQGSEA.

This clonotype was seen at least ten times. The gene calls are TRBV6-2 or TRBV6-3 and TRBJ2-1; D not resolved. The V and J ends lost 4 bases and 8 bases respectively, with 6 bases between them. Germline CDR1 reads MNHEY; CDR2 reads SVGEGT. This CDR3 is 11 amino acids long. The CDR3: CASSSHHEQFF. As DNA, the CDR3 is TGTGCCAGCAGTTCCCATCATGAGCAGTTCTTC.

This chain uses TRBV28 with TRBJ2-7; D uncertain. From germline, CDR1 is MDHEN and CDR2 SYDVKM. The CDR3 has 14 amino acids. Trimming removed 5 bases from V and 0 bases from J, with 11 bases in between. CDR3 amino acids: CASSLHGNSYEQYF. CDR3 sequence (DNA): TGTGCCAGCAGTCTTCATGGGAACTCCTACGAGCAGTACTTC.

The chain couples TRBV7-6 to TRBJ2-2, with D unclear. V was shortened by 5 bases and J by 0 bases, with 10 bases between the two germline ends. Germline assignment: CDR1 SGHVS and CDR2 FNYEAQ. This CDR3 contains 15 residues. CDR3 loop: CASSNLRSNTGELFF. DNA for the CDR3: TGTGCCAGCAGCAATCTTCGTTCGAACACCGGGGAGCTGTTTTTT.

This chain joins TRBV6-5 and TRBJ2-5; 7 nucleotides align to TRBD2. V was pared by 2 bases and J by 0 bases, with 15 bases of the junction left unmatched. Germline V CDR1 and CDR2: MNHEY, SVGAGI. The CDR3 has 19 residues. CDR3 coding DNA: TGTGCCAGCAGTTACCCCAGAGGAGAAGGGAGGGCGAACCAAGAGACCCAGTACTTC. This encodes CASSYPRGEGRANQETQYF.

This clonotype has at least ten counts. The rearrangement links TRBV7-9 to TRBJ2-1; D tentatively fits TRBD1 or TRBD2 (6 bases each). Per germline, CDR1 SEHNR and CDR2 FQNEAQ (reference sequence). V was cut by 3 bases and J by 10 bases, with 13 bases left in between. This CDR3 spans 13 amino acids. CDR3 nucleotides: TGTGCCAGCAGCTTTAACAGGGAGGACGAGCAGTTCTTC. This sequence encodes CASSFNREDEQFF.

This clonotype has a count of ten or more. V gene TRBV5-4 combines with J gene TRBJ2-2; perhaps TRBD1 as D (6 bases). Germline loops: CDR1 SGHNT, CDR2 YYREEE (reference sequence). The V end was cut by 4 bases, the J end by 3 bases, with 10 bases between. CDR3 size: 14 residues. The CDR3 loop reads CASSGTTDTGELFF. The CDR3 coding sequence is TGTGCCAGCAGCGGGACAACGGACACCGGGGAGCTGTTTTTT. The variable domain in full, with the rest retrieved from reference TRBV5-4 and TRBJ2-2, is ETGVTQSPTHLIKTRGQQVTLRCSSQSGHNTVSWYQQALGQGPQFIFQYYREEENGRGNFPPRFSGLQFPNYSSELNVNALELDDSALYLCASSGTTDTGELFFGEGSRLTVL.

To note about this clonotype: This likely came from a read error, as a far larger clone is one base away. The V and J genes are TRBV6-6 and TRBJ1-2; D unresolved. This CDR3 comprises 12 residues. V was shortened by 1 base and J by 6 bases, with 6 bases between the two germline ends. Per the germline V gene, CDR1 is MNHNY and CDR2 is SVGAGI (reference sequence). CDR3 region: CASSYWINGYTF. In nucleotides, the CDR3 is TGTGCCAGCAGTTACTGGATCAATGGCTACACCTTC.

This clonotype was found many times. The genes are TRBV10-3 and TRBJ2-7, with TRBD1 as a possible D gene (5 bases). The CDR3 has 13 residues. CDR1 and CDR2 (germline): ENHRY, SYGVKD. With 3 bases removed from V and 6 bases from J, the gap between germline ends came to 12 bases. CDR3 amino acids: CAISEGRAGEQYF. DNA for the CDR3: TGTGCCATCAGTGAAGGCAGGGCAGGCGAGCAGTACTTC.

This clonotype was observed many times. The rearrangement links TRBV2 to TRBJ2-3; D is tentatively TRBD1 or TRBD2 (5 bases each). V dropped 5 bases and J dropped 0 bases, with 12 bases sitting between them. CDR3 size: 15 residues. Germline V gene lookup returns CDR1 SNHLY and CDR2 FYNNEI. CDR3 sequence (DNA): TGTGCCAGCAGTCCCGGGACGTCTAGCACAGATACGCAGTATTTT. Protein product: CASSPGTSSTDTQYF. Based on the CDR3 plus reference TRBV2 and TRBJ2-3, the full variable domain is EPEVTQTPSHQVTQMGQEVILRCVPISNHLYFYWYRQILGQKVEFLVSFYNNEISEKSEIFDDQFSVERPDGSNFTLKIRSTKLEDSAMYFCASSPGTSSTDTQYFGPGTRLTVL.

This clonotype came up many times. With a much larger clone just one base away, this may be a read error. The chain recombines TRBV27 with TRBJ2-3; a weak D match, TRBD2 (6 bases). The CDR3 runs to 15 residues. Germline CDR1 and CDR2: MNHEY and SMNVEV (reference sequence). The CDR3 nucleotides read TGTGACAGCAGTCCCCGGGGGAGCCCATCAGATACGCAGTATTTT. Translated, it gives CDSSPRGSPSDTQYF.

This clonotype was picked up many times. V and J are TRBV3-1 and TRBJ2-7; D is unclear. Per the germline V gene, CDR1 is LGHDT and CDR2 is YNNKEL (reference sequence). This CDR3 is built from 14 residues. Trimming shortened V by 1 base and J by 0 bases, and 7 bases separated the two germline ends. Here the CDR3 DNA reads TGTGCCAGCAGCCAAGGCTTGAACTCCTACGAGCAGTACTTC. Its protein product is CASSQGLNSYEQYF.

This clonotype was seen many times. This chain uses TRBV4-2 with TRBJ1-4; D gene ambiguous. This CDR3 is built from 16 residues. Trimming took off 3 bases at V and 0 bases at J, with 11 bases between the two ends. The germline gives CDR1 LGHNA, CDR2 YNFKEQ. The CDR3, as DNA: TGTGCCAGCAGCCAGCGGGGTCCAGCAACTAATGAAAAACTGTTTTTT. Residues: CASSQRGPATNEKLFF.

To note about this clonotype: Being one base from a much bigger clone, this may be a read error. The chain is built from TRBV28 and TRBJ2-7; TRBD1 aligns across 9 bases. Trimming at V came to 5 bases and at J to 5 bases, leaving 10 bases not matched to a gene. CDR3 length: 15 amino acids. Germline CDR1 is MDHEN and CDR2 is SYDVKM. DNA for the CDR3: TGTGCCAGCAGTCCCGGGACAGGGCCGGTCCACGAGCAGTACTTC. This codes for CASSPGTGPVHEQYF.